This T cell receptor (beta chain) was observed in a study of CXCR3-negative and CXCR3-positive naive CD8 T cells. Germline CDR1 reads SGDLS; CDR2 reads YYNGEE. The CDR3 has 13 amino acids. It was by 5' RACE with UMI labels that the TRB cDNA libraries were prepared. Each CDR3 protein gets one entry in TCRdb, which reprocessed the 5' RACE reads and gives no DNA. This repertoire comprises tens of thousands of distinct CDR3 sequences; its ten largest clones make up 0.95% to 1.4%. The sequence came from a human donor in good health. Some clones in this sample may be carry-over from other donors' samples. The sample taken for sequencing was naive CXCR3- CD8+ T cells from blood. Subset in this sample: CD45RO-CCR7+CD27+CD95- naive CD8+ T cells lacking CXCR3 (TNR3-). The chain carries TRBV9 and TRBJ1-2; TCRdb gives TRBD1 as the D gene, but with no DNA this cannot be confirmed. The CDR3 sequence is CASSVDRVHGYTF. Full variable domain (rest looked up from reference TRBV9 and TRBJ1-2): DSGVTQTPKHLITATGQRVTLRCSPRSGDLSVYWYQQSLDQGLQFLIQYYNGEERAKGNILERFSAQQFPDLHSELNLSSLELGDSALYFCASSVDRVHGYTFGSGTRLTVV.